The next 18 T cell receptor beta chains were all read from a single sample in a study of T cell clonality in common variable immunodeficiency. The repertoire was sequenced with immunoSEQ multiplex PCR; TCRdb's copy has only in-frame clones and lacks some. This sample has approximately 34,000 clones, each found more than once. Material for sequencing was peripheral blood mononuclear cells. The origin of the receptors is a person aged 18 to 75 in good health.

On this clone itself: The CDR3 end lies 3 residues beyond the end of the read and is filled in from the germline J gene. The rearrangement uses TRBV19 and TRBJ1-5, with 7 positions matching TRBD1. The V gene end was trimmed by 8 bases and the J gene end by 4 bases; junction bases not matched to a gene: 14. The germline gives CDR1 LNHDA, CDR2 SQIVND (reference sequence). CDR3 size: 16 residues. CDR3 region: CASRRTGTVLNQPQHF. The covered CDR3 bases are TGTGCCAGTCGGCGGACCGGGACAGTCCTTAATCAGCCC.

Notes on this clone: The CDR3 end lies 3 residues beyond the end of the read and is filled in from the germline J gene. The chain links TRBV5-6 to TRBJ2-1; TRBD2 aligns across 8 bases. Germline V gene lookup returns CDR1 SGHDT and CDR2 YYEEEE. The CDR3 loop spans 15 amino acids. V was clipped by 1 base and J by 5 bases; unmatched bases: 5. CDR3 region: CASSLSISGNNEQFF. The CDR3 DNA, read in part, is TGTGCCAGCAGCTTGAGTATTAGCGGGAACAATGAG.

There are many counts of this clone. The covered CDR3 bases are TGTGCCATCAGTGTAGGGGGGACAGAAGAGACC. Encoded protein: CAISVGGTEET. The entire CDR3 sequence reads CAISVGGTEETQYF. The chain joins TRBV10-3 to TRBJ2-5; possible D gene TRBD1, 7 bases. Read sequence stops 3 residues before the CDR3 end, and the germline J gene provides the missing end. Germline assignment: CDR1 ENHRY and CDR2 SYGVKD. V dropped 4 bases and J dropped 3 bases, with 12 bases sitting between them. This CDR3 has 14 residues.

This clone was counted between two and nine times. The CDR3 bases that were read are TGCAGTGCTACCCGCTGGGACAGGGCCTACGAG. Its protein is CSATRWDRAYE. The full CDR3 sequence reads CSATRWDRAYEQYF. This sequence joins TRBV20-1 and TRBJ2-7, with 9 bases lining up with TRBD1. The CDR3 extends 3 residues past the end of the read, so its final part is completed from the germline J gene. Trimming removed 4 bases from V and 2 bases from J; junction bases left unmatched: 6. The CDR3 spans 14 residues. Germline assignment: CDR1 DFQATT and CDR2 SNEGSKA (reference sequence).

At least ten counts were recorded for this clone. From the germline J gene comes the end of the CDR3, since the read stops 3 residues before it. V is TRBV7-9 and J is TRBJ1-1, with 7 bases identical to TRBD1. The germline gives CDR1 SEHNR, CDR2 FQNEAQ (reference sequence). The CDR3 is 14 amino acids. Unmatched junction bases numbered 7, after V lost 4 bases and J lost 5 bases. The CDR3 bases that were read are TGTGCCAGCAGCTCGAAACCAGGGGGGACTGAA. Protein: CASSSKPGGTE. The whole CDR3 sequence reads CASSSKPGGTEAFF.

This clone was detected only a few times. Germline and junction disagree at one end, which may indicate a read error. The read ends 3 residues shy of where the CDR3 ends; the end is completed using the germline J gene. J is TRBJ2-7 and V is TRBV6-1; 9 bases agree with TRBD2. The CDR3 consists of 18 residues. Germline values: CDR1 MNHNS, CDR2 SASEGT. The CDR3 here is CASSQAGGIKRGSYEQYF. CDR3 DNA (partial): TGTGCCAGCAGTCAAGCGGGAGGAATCAAACGGGGCTCCTACGAG.

Ten or more counts support this clone. The CDR3 end is not reached by the read, which stops 3 residues before it; the germline J gene fills it in. The gene calls are TRBV10-3 and TRBJ2-3, with TRBD1 as a possible D gene (6 bases). The CDR3 is 14 amino acids. Germline values: CDR1 ENHRY, CDR2 SYGVKD. CDR3 amino acids: CAISESWGQETQYF. CDR3 DNA (partial): TGTGCCATCAGTGAGTCATGGGGACAAGAGACG.

This clone showed up many times. The missing CDR3 end, 3 residues past where the read stops, is filled in from the germline J gene. The V gene is TRBV20-1, the J gene TRBJ1-2; 7 bases fit TRBD1. V shed 3 bases, J shed 6 bases, and the junction held 13 bases outside the gene matches. Looked up from germline, CDR1 is DFQATT and CDR2 is SNEGSKA (reference sequence). The CDR3 runs 15 residues. CDR3 sequence reads: CSASNSDRVVDGYTF. The sequenced CDR3 bases are TGCAGTGCTAGCAACTCTGACAGGGTCGTTGATGGC.

This clone was found many times. The read terminates 3 residues ahead of where the CDR3 ends, so the germline J gene completes it. The chain combines TRBV24-1 with TRBJ2-3; 8 nucleotides line up with TRBD1. Germline CDR1 and CDR2: KGHDR and SFDVKD. The CDR3 contains 14 residues. V dropped 5 bases and J dropped 1; count of bases not matched to a gene: 1. CDR3: CATSGTGRTDTQYF. The sequenced CDR3 bases are TGTGCCACCAGTGGGACAGGGCGCACAGATACG.

This clone showed up many times. From the germline J gene comes the end of the CDR3, since the read stops 3 residues before it. V usage is TRBV20-1 and J usage is TRBJ2-7; a possible D gene is TRBD1 (5 bases). The ends were cut back, 6 bases at V and 4 bases at J, with 10 bases in the middle. Germline V CDR1 and CDR2: DFQATT, SNEGSKA (reference sequence). The length of the CDR3 is 11 residues. Incomplete CDR3 DNA: TGCAGTGCGGAACAGGAGTACGAG. Its protein is CSAEQEYE. The entire CDR3 is CSAEQEYEQYF.

This clone was seen ten or more times. The observed sequence ends 3 residues before the CDR3 terminus, with the missing tail filled in from the germline J gene. J is TRBJ1-1 and V is TRBV30, with a weak D call TRBD1 (6 bases). V shed 2 bases and J shed 2 bases, with 9 bases lying between them. Germline V gene data show CDR1 as GTSNPN and CDR2 as SVGIG (reference sequence). This CDR3 contains 13 residues. The CDR3 DNA, read in part, is TGTGCCTGGAGTCCGGACAGCAACACTGAA. Protein: CAWSPDSNTE. The complete CDR3 protein is CAWSPDSNTEAFF.

This clone was found a few times. The CDR3 is cut off 3 residues early in the read; its end comes from the germline J gene. This chain uses TRBV19 with TRBJ1-4; D is unresolved. V lost 8 bases, J lost 4 bases, and 20 bases lay in between. The CDR3 totals 16 residues. Germline CDR1 reads LNHDA; CDR2 reads SQIVND (reference sequence). CDR3 residues: CASLQSTQHHNEKLFF. The CDR3 bases that were read are TGTGCCAGTCTCCAATCGACACAGCACCATAATGAAAAA. The full variable domain, its missing parts supplied by reference TRBV19 and TRBJ1-4, is DGGITQSPKYLFRKEGQNVTLSCEQNLNHDAMYWYRQDPGQGLRLIYYSQIVNDFQKGDIAEGYSVSREKKESFPLTVTSAQKNPTAFYLCASLQSTQHHNEKLFFGSGTQLSVL.

Turning to this clone: The read gets to within 3 residues of the CDR3 end, and the germline J gene fills in the rest. This chain joins TRBV19 and TRBJ1-2; maybe TRBD1 (6 bases). Germline V gene lookup returns CDR1 LNHDA and CDR2 SQIVND (reference sequence). CDR3 length equals 15 residues. The CDR3 spells CASSMVGTPQGGYTF. CDR3 bases read: TGTGCCAGTAGTATGGTGGGGACACCTCAAGGAGGC.

This clone was counted many times. The sequenced fragment ends 3 residues before the CDR3 boundary, so the rest is inferred from the germline J gene. The gene calls are TRBV30 and TRBJ2-7; D unresolved. The V gene's germline CDR1 is GTSNPN and CDR2 SVGIG (reference sequence). This CDR3 contains 12 residues. Between the trimmed V and J ends, which lost 2 bases and 5 bases, there was a span of 10 bases. Partial CDR3 DNA: TGTGCCTGGAGTCCTAGAACGGACGAG. Translated: CAWSPRTDE. The whole CDR3 region reads CAWSPRTDEQYF.

This clone was detected only a few times. A single base separates this from a much larger clone, so it may be a read error. The read ends 3 residues early relative to the CDR3; the germline J gene fills the gap. This chain joins TRBV18 and TRBJ2-3, with D possibly being TRBD1 (5 bases). Germline V CDR1 and CDR2: KGHSH, LQKENI. This CDR3 contains 14 residues. The CDR3 here is CASSTDSKNQPQYF. The CDR3 DNA, read in part, is TGTGCCAGCTCAACAGACAGCAAGAATCAGCCG.

This clone was observed many times. The DNA ends 3 residues before the CDR3 does, and the rest of the CDR3 is filled in from the germline J gene. The chain combines TRBV20-1 with TRBJ1-4; D may be TRBD1 (5 bases). This CDR3 has 15 residues. With 0 bases removed from V and 8 bases from J, the gap between germline ends came to 16 bases. CDR1 and CDR2 from the germline V gene are DFQATT and SNEGSKA (reference sequence). The CDR3 sequence is CSARDEGRESEKLFF. Partial CDR3 DNA: TGCAGTGCTAGAGATGAAGGCAGGGAAAGCGAAAAA.

This clone occurred many times. Read coverage stops 3 residues before the CDR3 terminus; the germline J gene supplies the remainder. The chain couples TRBV19 to TRBJ2-3, with D tentatively TRBD1 (6 bases). This CDR3 is built from 16 residues. V gave up 0 bases and J gave up 3 bases, with 13 bases separating them. Germline V CDR1 and CDR2: LNHDA, SQIVND (reference sequence). Partial CDR3 DNA: TGTGCCAGTAGTATAGACCACAGGGAGTTGACAGATACG. Translating it yields CASSIDHRELTDT. The entire CDR3 sequence reads CASSIDHRELTDTQYF.

This clone was recorded at least ten times. The read halts 3 residues ahead of the CDR3 end, with the missing end drawn from the germline J gene. The chain employs TRBV4-2 and TRBJ1-6; D ambiguous. This CDR3 has 16 amino acids. V was pared by 0 bases and J by 6 bases, with 12 bases between. CDR1 is LGHNA and CDR2 is YNFKEQ in the germline V gene. CDR3 sequence: CASSQDRLLINSPLHF. The sequenced part of the CDR3 DNA is TGTGCCAGCAGCCAAGACCGCCTTCTAATTAATTCACCC.